Listed below are T cell receptor beta chains from one sample, sequenced in a study of blood T cell repertoires in COVID-19. The data were produced by immunoSEQ multiplex PCR, yet TCRdb's version contains in-frame clones alone and is incomplete. This sample carries more than 150,000 clones, about three quarters of them seen once, and the ten largest clones take about 3%. The sequencing sample was made of peripheral blood. Source of these receptors: a woman of 80 years or more with active or convalescent COVID-19. CDR3s include the opening cysteine and the closing phenylalanine or tryptophan. The D gene is left open where the match is weak. Not all rows give a size; the values are once, few, many and, for expanded clones, a class.

v_call	clone_size	d_call	j_call	cdr3_nt	cdr3_aa
TRBV5-4	.	TRBD1	TRBJ2-7	TGTGCCAGCAGCTTGGTGACAGGGAACGAGCAGTACTTC	CASSLVTGNEQYF
TRBV5-6	.	.	TRBJ2-5	TGTGCCAGCAGCGTGACAGTCCAAGAGACCCAGTACTTC	CASSVTVQETQYF
TRBV5-1	.	.	TRBJ1-1	TGCGCCAGCAGCTTGGTCGGGTTGAACACTGAAGCTTTCTTT	CASSLVGLNTEAFF
TRBV5-4	.	.	TRBJ2-7	TGTGCCAGCAGCTCTGACATCCGCCCCTACGAGCAGTACTTC	CASSSDIRPYEQYF
TRBV7-8	.	TRBD2	TRBJ2-1	TGTGCCAGCAGCTTCCTAAGCGGGGGGCTCAACAATGAGCAGTTCTTC	CASSFLSGGLNNEQFF
TRBV4-1	few	TRBD1	TRBJ2-1	TGCGCCAGCAGCCCCGGACAGGGGAATGAGCAGTTCTTC	CASSPGQGNEQFF
TRBV20-1	.	.	TRBJ1-2	TGCAGTGCTAGTAAAGGCAGGGCGAACTATGGCTACACCTTC	CSASKGRANYGYTF
TRBV19	.	.	TRBJ1-2	TGTGCCAGTAGTCCACGGGGGGGCGCCGGCTATGGCTACACCTTC	CASSPRGGAGYGYTF
TRBV5-1	.	TRBD2	TRBJ2-3	TGCGCCAGCAGCTTGGGTGAGACTAGCGGGCCTACTAGCACAGATACGCAGTATTTT	CASSLGETSGPTSTDTQYF
TRBV18	.	.	TRBJ1-4	TGTGCCAGCTCACCAAGGGACACCTCAACTAATGAAAAACTGTTTTTT	CASSPRDTSTNEKLFF
TRBV28	once	TRBD1	TRBJ1-4	TGTGCCAGCAGACCGGGACAGACAAATGAAAAACTGTTTTTT	CASRPGQTNEKLFF
TRBV5-1	.	.	TRBJ1-2	TGCGCCACTTCTCTCCGGGGGAACTATGGCTACACCTTC	CATSLRGNYGYTF
TRBV2	.	TRBD1	TRBJ1-5	TGTGCCAGCAGGGGGACAGGTGATCAGCCCCAGCATTTT	CASRGTGDQPQHF
TRBV24-1	.	.	TRBJ2-7	TGTGCCACCAGTGATTTGACAAGCTACGAGCAGTACTTC	CATSDLTSYEQYF
TRBV4-3	.	.	TRBJ2-5	TGCGCCAGCAGCCACTCGGGCCAGGAGGGAGAGACCCAGTACTTC	CASSHSGQEGETQYF
TRBV28	.	.	TRBJ2-3	TGTGCCAGCAGTTTATCCACGGGCACAGATACGCAGTATTTT	CASSLSTGTDTQYF
TRBV4-1	.	TRBD2	TRBJ2-3	TGCGCCAGCAGCCAAAGCGGGGGGACGATTAGCACAGATACGCAGTATTTT	CASSQSGGTISTDTQYF
TRBV4-1	.	.	TRBJ1-2	TGCGCCAGCAGTCCGGTGGAGGGCTCTAACTATGGCTACACCTTC	CASSPVEGSNYGYTF
TRBV18	.	.	TRBJ1-1	TGTGCCAGCTCACCTTTAACGGGGGGCGGCACTGAAGCTTTCTTT	CASSPLTGGGTEAFF
TRBV9	few	TRBD2	TRBJ2-7	TGTGCCAGCAGCACGGGACTAGCGGATCCTTACGAGCAGTACTTC	CASSTGLADPYEQYF
TRBV12-3/TRBV12-4	few	.	TRBJ2-7	TGTGCCAGCAGTTTTGGGCGCTACGAGCAGTACTTC	CASSFGRYEQYF
TRBV4-1	.	.	TRBJ2-3	TGCGCCAGCGGCCAAGATAGTCGGGGGACCCGCCGAGATACGCAGTATTTT	CASGQDSRGTRRDTQYF
TRBV18	.	TRBD1	TRBJ1-1	TGTGCCAGCTCATGGGGGACAGGGTCGAACACTGAAGCTTTCTTT	CASSWGTGSNTEAFF
TRBV5-1	.	.	TRBJ2-2	TGCGCCAGCAGCCCCGGGCACGGGGGTAACACCGGGGAGCTGTTTTTT	CASSPGHGGNTGELFF
TRBV6-6	.	TRBD1	TRBJ1-5	TGTGCCAGCAAAGGGGGCGGGCAGCCCCAGCATTTT	CASKGGGQPQHF
TRBV3-1/TRBV3-2	.	.	TRBJ1-2	TGTGCCAGCAGCCAAGCCGGCTATGGCTACACCTTC	CASSQAGYGYTF